The clone carrying this T cell receptor beta chain was counted only a few times. The target antigen is unknown. These data belong to a study of Graves' ophthalmopathy and Graves' hyperthyroidism. Study outcomes and limitations: Most expanded clonotypes from thyroid (those above 0.001 frequency) were also found in blood.

Unmatched junction bases numbered 6, after V lost 0 bases and J lost 9 bases. This CDR3 has 15 residues. Germline CDR1 reads MNHEY; CDR2 reads SVGEGT. Diagnoses were established from clinical symptoms, serum thyroxine, TRAb, thyroid ultrasound and orbital computed tomography. RNA transcripts provided the template for amplifying TCR beta CDR3 regions. Second-round multiplex PCR came after first-round RT-PCR with HTBI primers. TCRdb called the multiplex PCR reads again in MiXCR, with one record for every CDR3 protein. The sample comprises hundreds of thousands of distinct CDR3 sequences, roughly 21% of which are singletons, and under 3% rests with the top ten.

This TCR came from a woman aged 18-35 years with stable Graves' hyperthyroidism. Sequenced input: peripheral blood. This sequence joins TRBV6-2 or TRBV6-3 and TRBJ2-1, with 9 bases fitting TRBD2. CDR3 protein: CASSYSPAGGIEQFF. The CDR3 DNA is TGTGCCAGCAGTTACTCACCAGCGGGAGGAATTGAGCAGTTCTTC.